Listed here are 27 T cell receptor beta chains from one sample, sequenced in a study of cytomegalovirus exposure and HLA in healthy donors. Assay: immunoSEQ multiplex PCR; the TCRdb copy retains only in-frame clones and omits some. The sample records 100,000 to 150,000 clones, about nine tenths being singletons. What was sequenced was PBMCs. The source of these receptors is a woman aged 18-29 years in good health and CMV-seronegative.

CDR3 bases: TGTGCCAGCAGCCCCTCCCGGGTGGGTGCGGGAGTTCAGTACTTC. Residues: CASSPSRVGAGVQYF. The chain couples TRBV7-8 to TRBJ2-4, with 7 bases that match TRBD2. The V and J ends lost 5 bases and 11 bases, in that order; junction bases with no gene match: 15. Germline CDR1 and CDR2: SGHVS and FQNEAQ. This CDR3 is 15 amino acids long. Drawing the rest from reference TRBV7-8 and TRBJ2-4, the complete variable domain is GAGVSQSPRYKVAKRGQDVALRCDPISGHVSLFWYQQALGQGPEFLTYFQNEAQLDKSGLPSDRFFAERPEGSVSTLKIQRTQQEDSAVYLCASSPSRVGAGVQYFGAGTRLSVL.

This chain connects TRBV7-8 to TRBJ2-7; 11 bases match TRBD2. Germline values: CDR1 SGHVS, CDR2 FQNEAQ. Unmatched junction bases numbered 8, after V lost 2 bases and J lost 2 bases. CDR3 length: 17 amino acids. CDR3 loop: CASSLPSLAGGPYEQYF. For the CDR3, the DNA is TGTGCCAGCAGCTTACCTTCCCTAGCGGGAGGACCCTACGAGCAGTACTTC. Based on the CDR3 plus reference TRBV7-8 and TRBJ2-7, the full variable domain is GAGVSQSPRYKVAKRGQDVALRCDPISGHVSLFWYQQALGQGPEFLTYFQNEAQLDKSGLPSDRFFAERPEGSVSTLKIQRTQQEDSAVYLCASSLPSLAGGPYEQYFGPGTRLTVT.

The chain recombines TRBV5-1 with TRBJ2-2, with TRBD2 matching over 11 bases. The germline V gene has CDR1 SGHRS and CDR2 YFSETQ. The CDR3 has 15 amino acids. Trimming removed 7 bases from V and 4 bases from J; junction bases left unmatched: 6. The CDR3 DNA reads as TGCGCCAGCTCACTAGCGGGAGAGTTCACCGGGGAGCTGTTTTTT. Residues: CASSLAGEFTGELFF.

This chain uses TRBV5-5 with TRBJ2-7, with 14 bases identical to TRBD2. Germline CDR1 and CDR2: SGHKS and YYEKEE (reference sequence). J lost 2 bases, V lost 0 bases, and 4 bases had no gene match. This CDR3 is 17 amino acids long. The CDR3 loop is CASSLGLAGGNTYEQYF. The CDR3 nucleotides read TGTGCCAGCAGCTTGGGACTAGCGGGAGGGAATACCTACGAGCAGTACTTC.

A single count supports this clone. The chain employs TRBV4-1 and TRBJ2-1; 7 bases are shared with TRBD2. This CDR3 is 17 amino acids long. After removal of 1 base from V and 7 bases from J, the junction contained 13 bases not matched to a gene. Per germline, CDR1 MGHRA and CDR2 YSYEKL. The DNA for the CDR3 is TGCGCCAGCAGCCAAGCGGTGGCGGGGGTGGGAGGGAATGAGCAGTTCTTC. Amino acid sequence: CASSQAVAGVGGNEQFF.

This chain joins TRBV19 and TRBJ2-1, with TRBD2 matching over 10 bases. V trimming: 9 bases; J trimming: 14 bases; junction bases outside the gene matches: 10. The V gene's germline CDR1 is LNHDA and CDR2 SQIVND (reference sequence). This CDR3 has 12 residues. DNA for the CDR3: TGTGCCAGCGCAAGAGCGGGAGGGCCTAAGTTCTTC. Its translation: CASARAGGPKFF.

Comment on this clone: The sample has other DNA sequences that encode this CDR3 too. CDR3 protein: CASSLLSSGEQYF. The CDR3 nucleotides are TGCGCCAGCAGCTTATTATCCAGTGGCGAGCAGTACTTC. This chain connects TRBV5-1 to TRBJ2-7; D gene ambiguous. This CDR3 contains 13 residues. Germline CDR1 reads SGHRS; CDR2 reads YFSETQ. With 2 bases removed from V and 6 bases from J, the gap between germline ends came to 12 bases. Filled out from reference TRBV5-1 and TRBJ2-7, the complete variable domain reads KAGVTQTPRYLIKTRGQQVTLSCSPISGHRSVSWYQQTPGQGLQFLFEYFSETQRNKGNFPGRFSGRQFSNSRSEMNVSTLELGDSALYLCASSLLSSGEQYFGPGTRLTVT.

The chain links TRBV11-2 to TRBJ2-3; D is unclear. CDR1 SGHAT and CDR2 FQNNGV come from the germline V gene. V was cut by 6 bases and J by 0 bases, with 7 bases left in between. CDR3 length: 13 amino acids. CDR3 sequence: CASSRSSTDTQYF. Written as DNA, the CDR3 is TGTGCCAGCAGTCGGTCTAGCACAGATACGCAGTATTTT. Based on the CDR3 plus reference TRBV11-2 and TRBJ2-3, the full variable domain is EAGVAQSPRYKIIEKRQSVAFWCNPISGHATLYWYQQILGQGPKLLIQFQNNGVVDDSQLPKDRFSAERLKGVDSTLKIQPAKLEDSAVYLCASSRSSTDTQYFGPGTRLTVL.

The chain couples TRBV5-5 to TRBJ2-7; 10 bases agree with TRBD1. Germline loops: CDR1 SGHKS, CDR2 YYEKEE (reference sequence). J lost 3 bases, V lost 0 bases, and 3 bases had no gene match. This CDR3 contains 15 residues. DNA of the CDR3: TGTGCCAGCAGCTTGGCCGGGACAGGGGTCTACGAGCAGTACTTC. Its protein product is CASSLAGTGVYEQYF.

This chain links TRBV7-6 with TRBJ1-1, with D perhaps matching TRBD1 (5 bases). There are 15 residues in the CDR3. Trimming pared 4 bases from V and 0 bases from J, leaving 12 bases between. Germline CDR1 is SGHVS and CDR2 is FNYEAQ. The CDR3 region has the DNA TGTGCCAGCAGCTCCCTAGACAGTATGAACACTGAAGCTTTCTTT. This sequence encodes CASSSLDSMNTEAFF.

The rearrangement links TRBV7-8 to TRBJ2-1, with TRBD2 identical over 11 bases. The CDR3 runs to 19 residues. The V gene's germline CDR1 is SGHVS and CDR2 FQNEAQ. With V trimmed by 1 base and J by 4 bases, 12 bases remained unmatched. The CDR3 DNA follows: TGTGCCAGCAGCTTAGACGAACGACTAGCGGGGATCCAGTACAATGAGCAGTTCTTC. Amino acids: CASSLDERLAGIQYNEQFF.

J is TRBJ1-1 and V is TRBV28; D is undetermined. There are 14 residues in the CDR3. V was cut by 3 bases and J by 1 base, with 9 bases left in between. Germline values: CDR1 MDHEN, CDR2 SYDVKM. The CDR3 loop reads CASSLRNPNTEAFF. In DNA form, the CDR3 reads TGTGCCAGCAGTTTGCGCAATCCGAACACTGAAGCTTTCTTT.

This chain links TRBV11-2 with TRBJ2-1, with a possible D match to TRBD2 (6 bases). Germline CDR1 reads SGHAT; CDR2 reads FQNNGV. The V and J ends lost 1 base and 4 bases respectively, with 8 bases between them. This CDR3 region has 14 residues. This CDR3 reads CASSLGLGYNEQFF. In DNA form, the CDR3 reads TGTGCCAGCAGCTTAGGACTAGGGTACAATGAGCAGTTCTTC.

The rearrangement uses TRBV6-1 and TRBJ2-5; 8 bases line up with TRBD2. The V gene end was trimmed by 6 bases and the J gene end by 7 bases; junction bases not matched to a gene: 1. This CDR3 is built from 11 residues. Looked up from germline, CDR1 is MNHNS and CDR2 is SASEGT. The CDR3 here is CASRLAATQYF. The CDR3 DNA reads TGTGCCAGCAGACTAGCGGCGACCCAGTACTTC.

The rearrangement links TRBV18 to TRBJ1-3; tentative D call: TRBD1 (6 bases). Germline V gene sequence: CDR1 KGHSH, CDR2 LQKENI. The CDR3 spans 16 residues. The V end lost 2 bases, the J end lost 0 bases, and 11 bases lay between the germline ends. DNA of the CDR3: TGTGCCAGCTCACCAGCACAGGGTCACTCTGGAAACACCATATATTTT. Protein product: CASSPAQGHSGNTIYF.

Worth noting for this clone: In the same sample, other DNA sequences code for this CDR3. V and J are TRBV5-6 and TRBJ2-7; possibly TRBD1 for D (5 bases). Germline assignment: CDR1 SGHDT and CDR2 YYEEEE. V was shortened by 0 bases and J by 1 base, with 5 bases between the two germline ends. The CDR3 runs 13 residues. The CDR3 nucleotides are TGTGCCAGCAGCTTGGGACAGTCCTACGAGCAGTACTTC. Its translation: CASSLGQSYEQYF.

The chain joins TRBV19 to TRBJ2-1, with D unclear. Germline V CDR1 and CDR2: LNHDA, SQIVND (reference sequence). The CDR3 consists of 15 residues. The V and J ends lost 4 bases and 0 bases respectively, with 10 bases between them. The CDR3 protein is CASSKTGSSYNEQFF. CDR3 DNA sequence: TGTGCCAGTAGTAAGACTGGTAGCTCCTACAATGAGCAGTTCTTC.

The chain has TRBV4-1 and TRBJ2-7; D gene unclear. The V end lost 1 base, the J end lost 2 bases, and 12 bases lay between the germline ends. Germline lookup yields CDR1 MGHRA and CDR2 YSYEKL. The CDR3 is 15 amino acids. CDR3 nucleotides: TGCGCCAGCAGCCAAGGGGCCCACAGAGCCTACGAGCAGTACTTC. It yields the protein CASSQGAHRAYEQYF.

The chain uses TRBV15 and TRBJ1-2; 8 bases are shared with TRBD1. Trimming at V came to 3 bases and at J to 8 bases, leaving 5 bases not matched to a gene. This CDR3 has 13 residues. Germline V gene data show CDR1 as LNHNV and CDR2 as YYDKDF (reference sequence). Here the CDR3 reads CATSRQGALGYTF. DNA for the CDR3: TGTGCCACCAGCAGGCAGGGGGCATTGGGCTACACCTTC.

This rearrangement joins TRBV27 to TRBJ2-3, with 13 bases identical to TRBD2. CDR3 size: 16 residues. Per germline, CDR1 MNHEY and CDR2 SMNVEV (reference sequence). V was pared by 9 bases and J by 0 bases, with 6 bases of the junction left unmatched. This CDR3 is CASFGLAGVSTDTQYF. The DNA for the CDR3 is TGTGCCAGTTTCGGACTAGCGGGAGTAAGCACAGATACGCAGTATTTT.

The chain recombines TRBV11-2 with TRBJ2-1, with TRBD2 matching 10 bases. Germline CDR1 is SGHAT and CDR2 is FQNNGV. The V and J ends lost 6 bases and 4 bases, in that order; junction bases with no gene match: 3. This CDR3 has 14 residues. The CDR3 loop is CASRKAGGYNEQFF. CDR3 sequence (DNA): TGTGCCAGCAGGAAAGCGGGAGGGTACAATGAGCAGTTCTTC.

The chain joins TRBV10-2 to TRBJ1-1; 9 nucleotides agree with TRBD1. With V trimmed by 4 bases and J by 5 bases, 5 bases remained unmatched. Germline V gene lookup returns CDR1 WSHSY and CDR2 SAAADI. The CDR3 covers 14 residues. DNA of the CDR3: TGCGCCAGCAGTGGGACAGGGGCGAGGACTGAAGCTTTCTTT. Encoded protein: CASSGTGARTEAFF.

The CDR3 loop reads CASSSWTGKNTEAFF. For the CDR3, the DNA is TGTGCCAGCAGCTCATGGACAGGGAAGAACACTGAAGCTTTCTTT. The V gene is TRBV7-9, the J gene TRBJ1-1, with 8 bases lining up with TRBD1. Per germline, CDR1 SEHNR and CDR2 FQNEAQ (reference sequence). The V segment lost 4 bases and the J segment 1 base; nucleotides outside the gene matches: 5. The length of the CDR3 is 15 residues.

The gene calls are TRBV5-4 and TRBJ1-2; 7 positions match TRBD1. V dropped 0 bases and J dropped 2; count of bases not matched to a gene: 1. This CDR3 has 14 amino acids. Germline V lookup: CDR1 SGHNT, CDR2 YYREEE (reference sequence). The CDR3 nucleotides are TGTGCCAGCAGCTTGGAGGGGGCGAACTATGGCTACACCTTC. This encodes CASSLEGANYGYTF. The variable domain in full, completed from reference TRBV5-4 and TRBJ1-2, reads ETGVTQSPTHLIKTRGQQVTLRCSSQSGHNTVSWYQQALGQGPQFIFQYYREEENGRGNFPPRFSGLQFPNYSSELNVNALELDDSALYLCASSLEGANYGYTFGSGTRLTVV.

This rearrangement joins TRBV5-1 to TRBJ2-7; 9 bases are a match to TRBD2. Germline-derived CDR1 and CDR2 are SGHRS and YFSETQ. V shed 0 bases and J 2 bases; nucleotides not matched to a gene: 3. CDR3 length: 15 amino acids. This CDR3 reads CASSLAGGRAYEQYF. The CDR3, as DNA: TGCGCCAGCAGCTTGGCCGGCGGGAGGGCCTACGAGCAGTACTTC.

The V gene is TRBV6-6, the J gene TRBJ2-7; D is possibly TRBD2 (5 bases). V was clipped by 8 bases and J by 3 bases, with 20 bases between them. Germline CDR1 MNHNY, CDR2 SVGAGI (reference sequence). The CDR3 has 15 residues. The CDR3 region is CASSNNGLLIYEQYF. In DNA form, the CDR3 reads TGTGCCAGCTCAAACAACGGACTGTTAATCTACGAGCAGTACTTC.

The chain uses TRBV7-6 and TRBJ1-1; D may be TRBD1 (5 bases). CDR3 length: 14 amino acids. The germline V gene has CDR1 SGHVS and CDR2 FNYEAQ. Trimming removed 1 base at V and 6 bases at J, with 12 bases between. CDR3 in amino acids: CASSLETGTSEAFF. The CDR3 bases are TGTGCCAGCAGCTTAGAAACAGGTACTTCTGAAGCTTTCTTT.